Listed below are T cell receptor beta chains from one sample, sequenced in a study of blood T cells in healthy people across ages. TCRdb re-called the 5' RACE reads through MiXCR, storing one row per CDR3 protein. This table holds roughly 800,000 distinct CDR3 sequences, 30% to 45% found once. Sequencing was done on a sample of blood. The origin of the receptors is a man younger than 35 in good health. The CDR3 runs from the conserved cysteine through the conserved F or W. The order of the fields is J gene, D gene, V gene, clone size, CDR3 protein, CDR3 DNA. A D gene is named only where the DNA matches it firmly. Expanded clones are given a class, and other clones once, few, many or no size at all.

J gene: TRBJ2-5; D gene: .; V gene: TRBV7-8; clone size: many; CDR3 protein: CASSPRSIAEYQETQYF; CDR3 DNA: TGTGCCAGCAGCCCTAGATCTATAGCGGAGTACCAAGAGACCCAGTACTTC
J gene: TRBJ2-3; D gene: .; V gene: TRBV12-3/TRBV12-4; clone size: .; CDR3 protein: CASREVDTQYF; CDR3 DNA: TGTGCCAGTAGGGAGGTAGATACGCAGTATTTT
J gene: TRBJ2-4; D gene: .; V gene: TRBV4-1; clone size: once; CDR3 protein: CTSSQETGLIQYF; CDR3 DNA: TGCACCAGCAGCCAAGAAACAGGGCTTATTCAGTACTTC
J gene: TRBJ2-4; D gene: .; V gene: TRBV7-9; clone size: many; CDR3 protein: CASSLDVGGRRNIQYF; CDR3 DNA: TGTGCCAGCAGCTTAGATGTCGGGGGGCGAAGAAACATTCAGTACTTC
J gene: TRBJ2-3; D gene: TRBD1; V gene: TRBV20-1; clone size: few; CDR3 protein: CSARDRQGITDTQYF; CDR3 DNA: TGCAGTGCTAGAGATAGACAGGGTATTACAGATACGCAGTATTTT
J gene: TRBJ2-7; D gene: .; V gene: TRBV12-2; clone size: few; CDR3 protein: CASRLGRRTYEQYF; CDR3 DNA: TGTGCAAGTCGCCTAGGGCGCAGGACTTACGAGCAGTACTTC
J gene: TRBJ2-1; D gene: TRBD2; V gene: TRBV12-5; clone size: many; CDR3 protein: CASGPGEGRNYNEQFF; CDR3 DNA: TGTGCTAGTGGCCCCGGGGAGGGGCGAAACTACAATGAGCAGTTCTTC
J gene: TRBJ2-2; D gene: .; V gene: TRBV12-3/TRBV12-4; clone size: .; CDR3 protein: CASTTWGDTGELFF; CDR3 DNA: TGTGCCAGCACCACTTGGGGGGACACCGGGGAGCTGTTTTTT
J gene: TRBJ2-7; D gene: TRBD1; V gene: TRBV18; clone size: few; CDR3 protein: CASSPIFGQGAHEQYF; CDR3 DNA: TGTGCCAGCTCACCCATATTTGGGCAGGGGGCCCACGAGCAGTACTTC
J gene: TRBJ2-7; D gene: .; V gene: TRBV4-2; clone size: few; CDR3 protein: CASSQESDSSYEQYF; CDR3 DNA: TGTGCCAGCAGCCAAGAGTCCGACAGCTCCTACGAGCAGTACTTC
J gene: TRBJ1-4; D gene: .; V gene: TRBV6-6; clone size: .; CDR3 protein: CASSTGGVLVFF; CDR3 DNA: TGTGCCAGCAGTACTGGTGGGGTTTTGGTGTTTTTT
J gene: TRBJ2-7; D gene: TRBD2; V gene: TRBV7-2; clone size: .; CDR3 protein: CASSFPVAAGASYEQYF; CDR3 DNA: TGTGCCAGCAGCTTCCCCGTGGCAGCGGGGGCCTCCTACGAGCAGTACTTC
J gene: TRBJ1-5; D gene: .; V gene: TRBV20-1; clone size: .; CDR3 protein: CSARDSGGWQPQHF; CDR3 DNA: TGCAGTGCTAGAGATAGCGGAGGGTGGCAGCCCCAGCATTTT
J gene: TRBJ2-5; D gene: .; V gene: TRBV7-2; clone size: many; CDR3 protein: CASSFLLVQETQYF; CDR3 DNA: TGTGCCAGCAGCTTCCTACTAGTCCAAGAGACCCAGTACTTC
J gene: TRBJ1-4; D gene: .; V gene: TRBV5-1; clone size: .; CDR3 protein: CASSSQSGRDGLFF; CDR3 DNA: TGCGCCAGCAGCTCCCAAAGCGGGCGGGACGGACTGTTTTTT
J gene: TRBJ2-7; D gene: .; V gene: TRBV20-1; clone size: few; CDR3 protein: CSARGLSSSYNEQYF; CDR3 DNA: TGCAGTGCTAGGGGCCTCTCCAGCTCCTACAATGAGCAGTACTTC
J gene: TRBJ2-5; D gene: .; V gene: TRBV7-2; clone size: .; CDR3 protein: CASSQGSEQETQYF; CDR3 DNA: TGTGCCAGCAGCCAAGGTAGCGAGCAAGAGACCCAGTACTTC
J gene: TRBJ2-1; D gene: .; V gene: TRBV27; clone size: .; CDR3 protein: CASSLRVGEQFF; CDR3 DNA: TGTGCCAGCAGTCTCAGGGTGGGTGAGCAGTTCTTC
J gene: TRBJ2-3; D gene: .; V gene: TRBV5-1; clone size: few; CDR3 protein: CASRAEDSTDTQYF; CDR3 DNA: TGCGCCAGCAGAGCGGAGGATAGCACAGATACGCAGTATTTT
J gene: TRBJ2-1; D gene: .; V gene: TRBV4-1; clone size: .; CDR3 protein: CASRTSHEQFF; CDR3 DNA: TGCGCCAGCAGAACTAGCCATGAGCAGTTCTTC
J gene: TRBJ1-2; D gene: .; V gene: TRBV29-1; clone size: many; CDR3 protein: CSVAQGSHNYGYTF; CDR3 DNA: TGCAGCGTTGCCCAAGGGTCCCATAACTATGGCTACACCTTC
J gene: TRBJ1-5; D gene: .; V gene: TRBV27; clone size: .; CDR3 protein: CASGTPDQPQHF; CDR3 DNA: TGTGCCAGCGGGACCCCGGATCAGCCCCAGCATTTT
J gene: TRBJ2-1; D gene: .; V gene: TRBV5-1; clone size: many; CDR3 protein: CASALGGSGTYNEQFF; CDR3 DNA: TGCGCCAGCGCGCTAGGGGGTAGCGGTACCTACAATGAGCAGTTCTTC
J gene: TRBJ2-1; D gene: .; V gene: TRBV27; clone size: .; CDR3 protein: CASSGLRGHEQFF; CDR3 DNA: TGTGCCAGCAGCGGACTGCGGGGTCATGAGCAGTTCTTC
J gene: TRBJ1-2; D gene: .; V gene: TRBV12-3/TRBV12-4; clone size: .; CDR3 protein: CAGRPPGHLFYGYTF; CDR3 DNA: TGTGCCGGCAGGCCACCGGGACACCTGTTCTATGGCTACACCTTC
J gene: TRBJ2-7; D gene: TRBD1; V gene: TRBV20-1; clone size: many; CDR3 protein: CSASSPAKDRWDYEQYF; CDR3 DNA: TGCAGTGCTAGTTCCCCCGCCAAGGACAGGTGGGACTACGAGCAGTACTTC
J gene: TRBJ1-4; D gene: TRBD1; V gene: TRBV7-2; clone size: many; CDR3 protein: CASSPGQGREKLFF; CDR3 DNA: TGTGCCAGCAGCCCAGGACAGGGTCGCGAAAAACTGTTTTTT
J gene: TRBJ1-1; D gene: .; V gene: TRBV2; clone size: .; CDR3 protein: CASSEPPEGMNTEAFF; CDR3 DNA: TGTGCCAGCAGTGAACCCCCGGAGGGAATGAACACTGAAGCTTTCTTT
J gene: TRBJ2-7; D gene: .; V gene: TRBV5-1; clone size: .; CDR3 protein: CASSLLSSGANEQYF; CDR3 DNA: TGCGCCAGCAGCTTGTTGTCGTCAGGGGCCAATGAGCAGTACTTC
J gene: TRBJ1-2; D gene: TRBD1; V gene: TRBV3-1; clone size: .; CDR3 protein: CASSQSSGTGGGYTF; CDR3 DNA: TGTGCCAGCAGCCAGAGTTCCGGGACAGGGGGTGGCTACACCTTC
J gene: TRBJ2-2; D gene: .; V gene: TRBV5-1; clone size: many; CDR3 protein: CASSWTKPGDTGELFF; CDR3 DNA: TGCGCCAGCAGCTGGACGAAACCGGGAGACACCGGGGAGCTGTTTTTT
J gene: TRBJ2-5; D gene: .; V gene: TRBV6-2/TRBV6-3; clone size: .; CDR3 protein: CASTLDREALNEQYF; CDR3 DNA: TGTGCCAGCACCTTAGACAGGGAGGCTCTCAATGAGCAGTACTTC
J gene: TRBJ2-5; D gene: .; V gene: TRBV20-1; clone size: many; CDR3 protein: CSARGQERETQYF; CDR3 DNA: TGCAGTGCTAGAGGACAGGAAAGGGAGACCCAGTACTTC
J gene: TRBJ2-3; D gene: TRBD1; V gene: TRBV20-1; clone size: few; CDR3 protein: CSASGTGGTDTQYF; CDR3 DNA: TGCAGTGCTTCCGGGACAGGGGGCACAGATACGCAGTATTTT
J gene: TRBJ2-1; D gene: TRBD1; V gene: TRBV5-5; clone size: many; CDR3 protein: CASSPTGGEGYNEQFF; CDR3 DNA: TGTGCCAGCAGCCCTACAGGGGGCGAAGGGTACAATGAGCAGTTCTTC
J gene: TRBJ1-1; D gene: TRBD1; V gene: TRBV7-2; clone size: few; CDR3 protein: CASSFGQGLEAFF; CDR3 DNA: TGTGCCAGCAGCTTTGGACAGGGACTTGAAGCTTTCTTT
J gene: TRBJ2-7; D gene: TRBD2; V gene: TRBV6-5; clone size: many; CDR3 protein: CASSIGTSDYEQYF; CDR3 DNA: TGTGCCAGCAGCATCGGGACTAGCGACTACGAGCAGTACTTC
J gene: TRBJ2-5; D gene: .; V gene: TRBV4-2; clone size: many; CDR3 protein: CASSQSIADQETQYF; CDR3 DNA: TGTGCCAGCAGCCAGTCTATAGCGGACCAAGAGACCCAGTACTTC
J gene: TRBJ2-3; D gene: .; V gene: TRBV7-2; clone size: .; CDR3 protein: CASSSLANTQYF; CDR3 DNA: TGTGCCAGCAGCTCGCTAGCGAATACGCAGTATTTT
J gene: TRBJ1-2; D gene: TRBD1; V gene: TRBV14; clone size: few; CDR3 protein: CASSFNIRLTGDGGYGYTF; CDR3 DNA: TGTGCCAGCAGCTTCAACATACGACTGACAGGGGACGGTGGCTATGGCTACACCTTC
J gene: TRBJ1-2; D gene: .; V gene: TRBV20-1; clone size: few; CDR3 protein: CSARDEIYGYTF; CDR3 DNA: TGCAGTGCTAGAGATGAGATCTATGGCTACACCTTC
J gene: TRBJ2-1; D gene: TRBD1; V gene: TRBV25-1; clone size: few; CDR3 protein: CASSAGGDYNEQFF; CDR3 DNA: TGTGCCAGCAGTGCAGGGGGCGACTACAATGAGCAGTTCTTC
J gene: TRBJ2-5; D gene: TRBD2; V gene: TRBV10-3; clone size: .; CDR3 protein: CAISPGLAGGSYEQYF; CDR3 DNA: TGTGCCATCAGCCCGGGACTAGCGGGGGGTAGTTATGAGCAGTACTTC
J gene: TRBJ2-7; D gene: .; V gene: TRBV2; clone size: .; CDR3 protein: CASSEAEVTGTYEQYF; CDR3 DNA: TGTGCCAGCAGTGAAGCGGAAGTCACAGGGACCTACGAGCAGTACTTC
J gene: TRBJ1-1; D gene: .; V gene: TRBV7-2; clone size: .; CDR3 protein: CASSLNLASTEAFF; CDR3 DNA: TGTGCCAGCAGCTTAAACCTAGCGAGCACTGAAGCTTTCTTT
J gene: TRBJ2-7; D gene: .; V gene: TRBV12-3/TRBV12-4; clone size: .; CDR3 protein: CASRLSYNEQYF; CDR3 DNA: TGTGCCAGCAGGCTGTCCTACAATGAGCAGTACTTC
J gene: TRBJ2-1; D gene: TRBD1; V gene: TRBV5-1; clone size: many; CDR3 protein: CASSSSQGGYNEQFF; CDR3 DNA: TGCGCCAGCAGCTCCTCACAGGGGGGCTACAATGAGCAGTTCTTC
J gene: TRBJ1-1; D gene: .; V gene: TRBV29-1; clone size: few; CDR3 protein: CSVTGMNTEAFF; CDR3 DNA: TGCAGCGTTACAGGTATGAACACTGAAGCTTTCTTT
J gene: TRBJ1-5; D gene: .; V gene: TRBV12-3/TRBV12-4; clone size: once; CDR3 protein: CASSLFGGRSNQPQHF; CDR3 DNA: TGTGCCAGCAGTTTATTCGGTGGCAGGAGCAATCAGCCCCAGCATTTT
J gene: TRBJ2-3; D gene: .; V gene: TRBV29-1; clone size: few; CDR3 protein: CSASRDIRSTDTQYF; CDR3 DNA: TGCAGCGCTTCCCGGGACATAAGAAGCACAGATACGCAGTATTTT
J gene: TRBJ2-3; D gene: .; V gene: TRBV20-1; clone size: few; CDR3 protein: CSARGPDGIVSTDTQYF; CDR3 DNA: TGCAGTGCTAGAGGTCCGGACGGAATAGTTAGCACAGATACGCAGTATTTT
J gene: TRBJ2-7; D gene: .; V gene: TRBV4-1; clone size: few; CDR3 protein: CASSQTAADGTYEQYF; CDR3 DNA: TGCGCCAGCAGCCAAACGGCCGCCGACGGGACCTACGAGCAGTACTTC
J gene: TRBJ2-7; D gene: TRBD1; V gene: TRBV27; clone size: .; CDR3 protein: CASRQTGKYEQYF; CDR3 DNA: TGCGCCAGCAGACAGACAGGGAAATACGAGCAGTACTTC
J gene: TRBJ1-1; D gene: TRBD1; V gene: TRBV5-1; clone size: few; CDR3 protein: CASSPGTGRWGTEAFF; CDR3 DNA: TGCGCCAGCAGCCCGGGGACAGGGCGTTGGGGCACTGAAGCTTTCTTT
J gene: TRBJ2-7; D gene: .; V gene: TRBV6-5; clone size: .; CDR3 protein: CASSKRTSYEQYF; CDR3 DNA: TGTGCCAGCAGTAAAAGGACGTCCTACGAGCAGTACTTC